The 9 T cell receptor beta chains given below trace back to one sample, sequenced in a study of tumor-infiltrating lymphocytes in primary liver carcinoma. Researchers drew blood RNA from unsorted whole blood and extracted germline DNA as well. The researchers produced TCR beta cDNA from 450 to 600 ng total RNA with a constant-region primer. Modified slightly, ARM-PCR produced TCR beta libraries over three nested multiplex PCR rounds. The first two PCR rounds used TRBV1-TRBV30 primers with a Cbeta primer, nine to ten cycles each. TCRdb used MiXCR to reprocess the multiplex PCR reads, holding one entry per CDR3 protein. The sample shows about 320,000 distinct CDR3 sequences, approximately 60% of them seen only once. The specimen was peripheral blood. The receptors stem from a man aged 40-55 years with primary liver carcinoma and hepatitis B virus infection.

The table lists this clonotype with a count of one. A read error may produce the germline difference seen at one junction end. This chain connects TRBV12-3 or TRBV12-4 to TRBJ2-2, with D perhaps given as TRBD1 or TRBD2 (7 bases each). This CDR3 comprises 17 residues. CDR3: CASSRDRATGEGWELLF. CDR3 nucleotides: TGTGCCAGCAGTCGAGACAGAGCAACAGGGGAGGGCTGGGAGCTGCTTTTT.

Notes on this clonotype: Compared with germline, one end of the junction differs, possibly owing to a read error. V gene TRBV28 combines with J gene TRBJ2-6; 8 nucleotides agree with TRBD2. The CDR3 runs to 15 residues. In germline, CDR1 is MDHEN, CDR2 SYDVKM. CDR3 DNA: TGTGCCAGCACGGGAGGGAACTCTGAGGCCAACGTCCTGACTTTC. The encoded protein is CASTGGNSEANVLTF.

About this clonotype itself: At one boundary the junction diverges from the germline segment, which might be a read error. The V gene is TRBV6-1, the J gene TRBJ2-7; D remains unclear. This CDR3 region has 14 residues. Looked up from germline, CDR1 is MNHNS and CDR2 is SASEGT. CDR3 residues: CASSAPGSTYGQYF. CDR3 sequence (DNA): TGTGCCAGTAGTGCACCCGGATCCACCTACGGGCAGTACTTC.

J is TRBJ2-7 and V is TRBV5-1; maybe TRBD1 (5 bases). Trimming stripped 1 base from V and 1 base from J, with 9 bases between. CDR1 is SGHRS, CDR2 YFSETQ, per germline. The CDR3 loop spans 14 amino acids. This CDR3 reads CASSLQTASYEQYF. The CDR3 DNA reads TGCGCCAGCAGCTTGCAGACAGCTTCCTACGAGCAGTACTTC.

To note about this clonotype: At one end, the junction sequence differs from germline, possibly due to a read error. This chain connects TRBV11-1 to TRBJ2-5; 10 bases agree with TRBD1. The CDR3 runs 14 residues. CDR1 and CDR2 (germline): SGHAT, FQDESV (reference sequence). This CDR3 is CASTLGTGVETQYF. The DNA of the CDR3 is TGCGCCAGCACCCTCGGGACAGGGGTAGAGACCCAATACTTC.

On this clonotype: This may arise from a read error, as a much more abundant clone is one base away. V is TRBV4-2 and J is TRBJ1-5; 7 nucleotides agree with TRBD1. CDR1 and CDR2 from the germline V gene are LGHNA and YNFKEQ. V was pared by 4 bases and J by 11 bases, with 14 bases of the junction left unmatched. The CDR3 consists of 15 residues. The CDR3 here is CASSPDRQGRQAQHF. CDR3 DNA: TGTGCCAGCAGCCCCGACCGACAGGGAAGACAGGCCCAGCATTTT.

Points on this clonotype: A much larger clone is a single base away; this may be a read error. The CDR3 DNA is TGTGCCAGCAGTTCGGATCTGCTGGCTTCACCCCTCCACTTT. Protein sequence: CASSSDLLASPLHF. The V gene is TRBV6-5, the J gene TRBJ1-6; no clear D gene. This CDR3 has 14 residues. CDR1 MNHEY and CDR2 SVGAGI come from the germline V gene. V was clipped by 4 bases and J by 9 bases, with 13 bases between them.

A note on this clonotype: The conserved final phenylalanine or tryptophan is absent from the CDR3, which likely points to a read error. The DNA is left out, because the CDR3 cannot be placed on it with certainty; the CDR3 is given as TCRdb lists it. The V and J genes are TRBV4-2 and TRBJ2-5; TRBD2, the table's D call, lacks a check against the DNA. Germline V lookup: CDR1 LGHNA, CDR2 YNFKEQ. The CDR3 totals 17 residues, both ends included. CDR3 protein: CASSQDRSASGGETHYL.

J is TRBJ2-3 and V is TRBV28; 10 nucleotides agree with TRBD2. CDR1 is MDHEN and CDR2 is SYDVKM in the germline V gene. The CDR3 has 14 residues. With 10 bases clipped from V and 4 bases from J, the junction kept 8 bases outside the gene matches. CDR3 in amino acids: CATSAGGDADTQYF. The DNA of the CDR3 is TGTGCCACCTCAGCGGGAGGGGACGCAGATACGCAGTATTTT.